These 2 T cell receptor beta chains originate from one sample sequenced in a study of control samples from healthy donors and cancer patients (dated by TCRdb to about 2020). Libraries were constructed by the immunoSEQ multiplex PCR assay. The immuneACCESS repertoire file appears here via TCRdb, limited to in-frame rearrangements. These files lack a portion of the clones; in checked studies, under half of the deficit traces to unresolved V genes, and the cause of the others is not known. The sample includes some 66,000 clones, with 85% observed a single time. Jointly, the top ten make up 5% to 6.5% of the sample. The sequenced sample was blood. These receptors were obtained from a middle-aged man in good health.

This chain joins TRBV6-5 and TRBJ1-2; D not resolved. V was shortened by 5 bases and J by 4 bases, with 17 bases between the two germline ends. The CDR3 length is 15 residues. Germline CDR1 MNHEY, CDR2 SVGAGI. CDR3 sequence reads: CASSLLDRPLYGYTF. The CDR3 DNA is TGTGCCAGCAGTCTCCTGGACCGGCCCCTCTATGGCTACACCTTC.

The chain employs TRBV5-6 and TRBJ1-1; weak D call: TRBD1 (5 bases). Trimming removed 2 bases from V and 1 base from J, with 15 bases in between. CDR3 size: 16 residues. The germline V gene has CDR1 SGHDT and CDR2 YYEEEE. The CDR3 is CASSFFQGTANTEAFF. CDR3 sequence (DNA): TGTGCCAGCAGCTTCTTTCAGGGCACCGCGAACACTGAAGCTTTCTTT.